Listed here are 32 T cell receptor beta chains from one sample, sequenced in a study of blood T cell repertoires in COVID-19. Some clones are missing from TCRdb's copy, which holds only in-frame ones; the method was immunoSEQ multiplex PCR. This sample has tens of thousands of clones, with approximately 85% found just once. Sequenced sample: peripheral blood. These receptors were collected from a human donor in a cohort sampled during active COVID-19.

Remarks on this clone: The same CDR3 arises from other DNA sequences in this sample as well. The chain carries TRBV9 and TRBJ1-2; D remains ambiguous. Looked up from germline, CDR1 is SGDLS and CDR2 is YYNGEE. This CDR3 has 13 residues. Between the trimmed V and J ends, which lost 0 bases and 1 base, there was a span of 4 bases. CDR3 sequence reads: CASSVGSNYGYTF. CDR3 in DNA: TGTGCCAGCAGCGTAGGTAGTAACTATGGCTACACCTTC.

The V gene is TRBV5-6, the J gene TRBJ2-2; TRBD2 is a possible D gene (6 bases). The V end was cut by 4 bases, the J end by 6 bases, with 19 bases between. The V gene's germline CDR1 is SGHDT and CDR2 YYEEEE. CDR3 length: 16 amino acids. This chain's CDR3 is CASSRTMGVQAGELFF. The CDR3 nucleotides are TGTGCCAGCAGCCGGACTATGGGGGTCCAGGCCGGGGAGCTGTTTTTT. Filled out from reference TRBV5-6 and TRBJ2-2, the complete variable domain reads DAGVTQSPTHLIKTRGQQVTLRCSPKSGHDTVSWYQQALGQGPQFIFQYYEEEERQRGNFPDRFSGHQFPNYSSELNVNALLLGDSALYLCASSRTMGVQAGELFFGEGSRLTVL.

V and J are TRBV30 and TRBJ1-1, with 8 bases that match TRBD1. Germline V gives CDR1 GTSNPN, CDR2 SVGIG (reference sequence). V shed 0 bases, J shed 1 base, and the junction held 10 bases outside the gene matches. The CDR3 spans 17 residues. Written as DNA, the CDR3 is TGTGCCTGGAGTGTGGCCGAAAGGACAGGGAGGAACACTGAAGCTTTCTTT. Protein product: CAWSVAERTGRNTEAFF.

This clone is a singleton in its sample. V gene TRBV29-1 combines with J gene TRBJ2-5, with D perhaps matching TRBD1 (6 bases). This CDR3 region has 15 residues. CDR1 is SQVTM and CDR2 is ANQGSEA in the germline V gene. Trimming took off 4 bases at V and 5 bases at J, with 20 bases between the two ends. This CDR3 reads CSVVGITGIGETQYF. The DNA of the CDR3 is TGCAGCGTTGTGGGGATTACAGGGATAGGGGAGACCCAGTACTTC. Full variable domain (remainder filled in from reference TRBV29-1 and TRBJ2-5): SAVISQKPSRDICQRGTSLTIQCQVDSQVTMMFWYRQQPGQSLTLIATANQGSEATYESGFVIDKFPISRPNLTFSTLTVSNMSPEDSSIYLCSVVGITGIGETQYFGPGTRLLVL.

This clone came up once. The CDR3 bases are TGTGCCAGCAGGCCAGGGGGCGCGGCGGGCGCTTTCTTT. This gives the protein CASRPGGAAGAFF. The chain is built from TRBV12-3 or TRBV12-4 and TRBJ1-1; TRBD1 aligns across 8 bases. V lost 6 bases and J lost 11; bases outside the gene matches: 11. The CDR3 length is 13 residues.

V and J are TRBV5-4 and TRBJ2-3, with 7 nucleotides matching TRBD1. Unmatched junction bases numbered 11, after V lost 5 bases and J lost 5 bases. Germline CDR1 is SGHNT and CDR2 is YYREEE (reference sequence). The CDR3 runs 15 residues. CDR3 DNA: TGTGCCAGCAGACTCAGACAGGGAATAATAGATACGCAGTATTTT. It specifies CASRLRQGIIDTQYF.

This chain connects TRBV19 to TRBJ1-4, with 9 bases lining up with TRBD1. Trimming cost V 4 bases and J 6 bases; bases outside gene matches: 9. The length of the CDR3 is 16 residues. CDR1 LNHDA and CDR2 SQIVND come from the germline V gene (reference sequence). The CDR3 region has the DNA TGTGCCAGTAGTAGGACAGGGGTGCGGTCGGATGAAAAACTGTTTTTT. Its protein is CASSRTGVRSDEKLFF.

J is TRBJ2-7 and V is TRBV4-1, with 11 bases matching TRBD2. Germline V CDR1 and CDR2: MGHRA, YSYEKL. The ends lost 4 bases at V and 4 bases at J; junction bases unmatched: 3. The CDR3 runs 14 residues. DNA of the CDR3: TGCGCCAGCAGCCCCGGGACTAGCGGTTACGAGCAGTACTTC. Translating it yields CASSPGTSGYEQYF.

The chain recombines TRBV30 with TRBJ2-2, with 9 nucleotides matching TRBD1. Unmatched junction bases numbered 16, after V lost 6 bases and J lost 5 bases. This CDR3 contains 17 residues. Germline loops: CDR1 GTSNPN, CDR2 SVGIG (reference sequence). CDR3 residues: CACSNPRTGVRTGELFF. The DNA of the CDR3 is TGTGCCTGTTCGAACCCAAGGACAGGGGTGAGGACCGGGGAGCTGTTTTTT.

CDR3 in DNA: TGTGCCAGCGGCAGGCGGGAGGGGGCCTACGAGCAGTACTTC. It encodes CASGRREGAYEQYF. This chain links TRBV3-1 (or the pseudogene TRBV3-2) with TRBJ2-7, with 9 bases identical to TRBD2. Losses at the gene ends were 8 bases for V and 2 bases for J; bases not matched to a gene: 7. Germline lookup yields CDR1 LGHDT and CDR2 YNNKEL (reference sequence). The CDR3 totals 14 residues.

The rearrangement joins TRBV7-2 to TRBJ2-5; D ambiguous. The CDR3 consists of 13 residues. The germline CDR1 and CDR2 sequences are SGHTA and FQGNSA. Trimming removed 1 base from V and 4 bases from J, with 7 bases in between. The CDR3 sequence: CASSLVSPETQYF. CDR3 bases: TGTGCCAGCAGCTTAGTAAGCCCAGAGACCCAGTACTTC. The full variable domain, completed using reference TRBV7-2 and TRBJ2-5, is GAGVSQSPSNKVTEKGKDVELRCDPISGHTALYWYRQSLGQGLEFLIYFQGNSAPDKSGLPSDRFSAERTGGSVSTLTIQRTQQEDSAVYLCASSLVSPETQYFGPGTRLLVL.

V usage is TRBV6-2 or TRBV6-3 and J usage is TRBJ2-1, with 10 positions matching TRBD2. Trimming removed 2 bases from V and 8 bases from J; junction bases left unmatched: 9. Per germline, CDR1 MNHEY and CDR2 SVGEGT. There are 16 residues in the CDR3. The CDR3 is CASSYPLAGDRDEQFF. As DNA, the CDR3 is TGTGCCAGCAGTTACCCCCTAGCGGGGGATCGAGATGAGCAGTTCTTC.

This clone was detected a few times. The chain uses TRBV6-4 and TRBJ2-1; 11 bases fit TRBD2. Germline trimming cut 3 bases from V and 2 bases from J; bases unmatched to any gene: 0. The germline gives CDR1 MRHNA, CDR2 SNTAGT. The CDR3 has 15 residues. CDR3 DNA: TGTGCCAGCAGTGATAGCGGGGGGGCCTACAATGAGCAGTTCTTC. Its translation: CASSDSGGAYNEQFF.

The V call is TRBV7-3, the J call TRBJ2-1; 7 bases map to TRBD1. The CDR3 is 16 residues long. Germline values: CDR1 SGHTA, CDR2 FQGTGA. The junction had 11 bases not matched to a gene; V was cut back by 2 bases and J by 7 bases. CDR3: CASSLPRGPKKNEQFF. CDR3 nucleotides: TGTGCCAGCAGCTTACCAAGGGGGCCTAAAAAAAATGAGCAGTTCTTC.

This clone was observed a few times. This chain connects TRBV4-2 to TRBJ1-5; no reliable D call. The V gene's germline CDR1 is LGHNA and CDR2 YNFKEQ. This CDR3 has 17 residues. Deletions cut 1 base from V and 2 bases from J, with 15 bases between. CDR3 nucleotides: TGTGCCAGCAGCCAAGTACGGCCAGCGGAGGGCAATCAGCCCCAGCATTTT. Translating gives CASSQVRPAEGNQPQHF.

The V call is TRBV28, the J call TRBJ2-1; perhaps TRBD2 as D (6 bases). The CDR3 has 15 residues. Trimming pared 3 bases from V and 2 bases from J, leaving 11 bases between. The germline V gene encodes CDR1 MDHEN and CDR2 SYDVKM. The CDR3 DNA reads as TGTGCCAGCAGTTTCGGCGGGACCGCCTACAATGAGCAGTTCTTC. This encodes CASSFGGTAYNEQFF.

V usage is TRBV30 and J usage is TRBJ1-2; TRBD1 might be the D (5 bases). Per germline, CDR1 GTSNPN and CDR2 SVGIG (reference sequence). CDR3 size: 17 residues. V lost 1 base to trimming and J lost 1 base, with 19 bases between them. CDR3 sequence: CAWSGDLNQRGNYGYTF. CDR3 in DNA: TGTGCCTGGAGTGGGGACTTAAACCAGAGGGGTAACTATGGCTACACCTTC.

On this clone: Other DNA sequences from this sample encode an identical CDR3 as well. This sequence joins TRBV20-1 and TRBJ2-7; D is unresolved. This CDR3 is built from 11 residues. Trimming shortened V by 3 bases and J by 5 bases, and 8 bases separated the two germline ends. Germline lookup yields CDR1 DFQATT and CDR2 SNEGSKA (reference sequence). The CDR3 loop reads CSARSGHEQYF. In nucleotides, the CDR3 is TGCAGTGCTAGGTCGGGTCACGAGCAGTACTTC.

This clone was observed a single time. The rearrangement joins TRBV4-1 to TRBJ1-1; D is unclear. This CDR3 spans 14 amino acids. Germline V gene data show CDR1 as MGHRA and CDR2 as YSYEKL. V lost 8 bases to trimming and J lost 1 base, with 14 bases between them. CDR3 nucleotide sequence: TGCGCCAGCTCTTTAGAGCAGGCGAACACTGAAGCTTTCTTT. Amino acid sequence: CASSLEQANTEAFF.

This rearrangement joins TRBV19 to TRBJ2-1; D uncertain. The CDR3 sequence is 14 residues long. V was trimmed by 1 base and J by 3 bases, leaving 7 bases between them. Germline V gene data show CDR1 as LNHDA and CDR2 as SQIVND (reference sequence). The CDR3 DNA sequence: TGTGCCAGTAGTATAGGCGAGGACTACAATGAGCAGTTCTTC. Translated, it gives CASSIGEDYNEQFF. The full variable domain, its missing parts supplied by reference TRBV19 and TRBJ2-1, is DGGITQSPKYLFRKEGQNVTLSCEQNLNHDAMYWYRQDPGQGLRLIYYSQIVNDFQKGDIAEGYSVSREKKESFPLTVTSAQKNPTAFYLCASSIGEDYNEQFFGPGTRLTVL.

V is TRBV6-1 and J is TRBJ1-5; 8 positions match TRBD1. V trimming: 2 bases; J trimming: 7 bases; junction bases outside the gene matches: 7. This CDR3 is built from 15 residues. The germline CDR1 and CDR2 sequences are MNHNS and SASEGT. CDR3 coding DNA: TGTGCCAGCAGTGAAAAGGCGACAGGGGAACAGCCCCAGCATTTT. Translating gives CASSEKATGEQPQHF.

The chain is built from TRBV6-2 or TRBV6-3 and TRBJ2-6; D is unclear. Trimming removed 2 bases from V and 4 bases from J, with 12 bases in between. Germline V CDR1 and CDR2: MNHEY, SVGEGT. The CDR3 totals 16 residues. This CDR3 is CASSYAPGAGANVLTF. CDR3 bases: TGTGCCAGCAGTTACGCTCCCGGAGCAGGGGCCAACGTCCTGACTTTC.

This chain uses TRBV9 with TRBJ2-3; 10 bases line up with TRBD2. After removal of 3 bases from V and 2 bases from J, the junction contained 12 bases not matched to a gene. The CDR3 extends over 18 amino acids. From germline, CDR1 is SGDLS and CDR2 YYNGEE. The CDR3 protein is CASSAPSGGNPATDTQYF. The CDR3 DNA reads as TGTGCCAGCAGCGCCCCTAGCGGGGGTAACCCCGCCACAGATACGCAGTATTTT.

The chain employs TRBV6-2 or TRBV6-3 and TRBJ2-5, with TRBD2 as a possible D gene (6 bases). Trimming left V 5 bases short and J 2 bases short, with 24 bases between. Germline V gene lookup returns CDR1 MNHEY and CDR2 SVGEGT. The CDR3 sequence is 18 residues long. CDR3 sequence reads: CASSRGSWERALQETQYF. CDR3 nucleotides: TGTGCCAGCAGTCGGGGGAGTTGGGAGCGGGCGTTACAAGAGACCCAGTACTTC.

The gene calls are TRBV6-5 and TRBJ1-4, with 7 bases identical to TRBD1. The germline V gene has CDR1 MNHEY and CDR2 SVGAGI. J was trimmed by 5 bases and V by 2 bases; bases with no gene match: 2. The CDR3 length is 14 residues. CDR3 loop: CASSYGDRNEKLFF. DNA of the CDR3: TGTGCCAGCAGTTACGGGGACAGAAATGAAAAACTGTTTTTT.

The CDR3 bases are TGCGCCAGCAGCCAAGATTCAAGCGGACCCTACAATGAGCAGTTCTTC. Translation gives CASSQDSSGPYNEQFF. V is TRBV4-3 and J is TRBJ2-1; TRBD2 might be the D (5 bases). The germline V gene encodes CDR1 LGHNA and CDR2 YSLEER. Deletions cut 0 bases from V and 2 bases from J, with 11 bases between. The CDR3 runs to 16 residues.

The chain links TRBV6-5 to TRBJ2-3, with TRBD1 matching over 9 bases. CDR3 size: 15 residues. In germline, CDR1 is MNHEY, CDR2 SVGAGI. The ends lost 2 bases at V and 5 bases at J; junction bases unmatched: 5. Here the CDR3 DNA reads TGTGCCAGCAGTTACCAGACAGGGGGTGTAGATACGCAGTATTTT. Encoded protein: CASSYQTGGVDTQYF.

This chain links TRBV6-1 with TRBJ1-1; 7 positions match TRBD1. The CDR3 length is 16 residues. Unmatched junction bases numbered 7, after V lost 3 bases and J lost 0 bases. Germline lookup yields CDR1 MNHNS and CDR2 SASEGT. CDR3: CASSDRTGFMNTEAFF. In DNA form, the CDR3 reads TGTGCCAGCAGTGACCGGACAGGCTTCATGAACACTGAAGCTTTCTTT.

The rearrangement uses TRBV6-2 or TRBV6-3 and TRBJ2-3, with D unclear. CDR1 and CDR2 (germline): MNHEY, SVGEGT. The CDR3 totals 14 residues. Trimming shortened V by 0 bases and J by 4 bases, and 8 bases separated the two germline ends. The CDR3 sequence: CASSYSPASDTQYF. As DNA, the CDR3 is TGTGCCAGCAGTTACTCTCCAGCGTCAGATACGCAGTATTTT.

In this sample, this clone turned up once. The J gene is TRBJ2-1, the V gene TRBV19, with D perhaps matching TRBD2 (6 bases). V lost 4 bases to trimming and J lost 6 bases, with 16 bases between them. Germline values: CDR1 LNHDA, CDR2 SQIVND (reference sequence). The CDR3 runs to 15 residues. The CDR3 DNA reads TGTGCCAGTAGTACCTTGGGTTCTAGCGTCAATGAGCAGTTCTTC. Translating it yields CASSTLGSSVNEQFF.

V usage is TRBV13 and J usage is TRBJ1-1, with a possible D match to TRBD1 (6 bases). Germline lookup yields CDR1 PRHDT and CDR2 FYEKMQ (reference sequence). Trimming removed 4 bases at V and 5 bases at J, with 11 bases between. The CDR3 totals 13 residues. The CDR3 loop is CASSSGERTEAFF. The CDR3 DNA reads as TGTGCCAGCAGCTCAGGGGAGAGGACTGAAGCTTTCTTT.

This chain joins TRBV3-1 (or the pseudogene TRBV3-2) and TRBJ1-2; D gene ambiguous. The V gene lost 0 bases and the J gene lost 8 bases, with 16 bases spanning the gap. There are 15 residues in the CDR3. Germline V gene data show CDR1 as LGHDT and CDR2 as YNNKEL (reference sequence). CDR3 DNA sequence: TGTGCCAGCAGCCAAGATCGGTCAGGTCCGGGAGGCTACACCTTC. Protein product: CASSQDRSGPGGYTF.